The 26 T cell receptor beta chains below come from one sample, sequenced in a study of monozygotic twins with inflammatory bowel disease (dated by TCRdb to the late 2010s). The method behind the library was 5' RACE. Sequencing took place on an Illumina HiSeq 2500. With the reads reprocessed by TCRdb, a single entry stands for each CDR3 protein sequence and no DNA is reported. The sample's clone listing holds 440,000 or so distinct CDR3 sequences. The ten largest clones take up less than 2.5% of the sample. The sequenced sample consisted of blood. The receptor source for this set is a human donor with ulcerative colitis or Crohn's disease, or a healthy co-twin of an affected twin (not recorded which).

This sequence joins TRBV7-2 and TRBJ1-1. Per the germline V gene, CDR1 is SGHTA and CDR2 is FQGNSA. The CDR3 length is 14 residues. The CDR3 loop is CATLLGPGTTEAFF.

This chain uses TRBV10-1 with TRBJ1-5; the TCRdb D gene call, TRBD1, has no DNA to confirm it. CDR3 length: 13 residues. The germline CDR1 and CDR2 sequences are WNHNN and SYGVQD (reference sequence). CDR3 region: CASSEQGNQPQHF.

The chain uses TRBV28 and TRBJ1-1; checking the TCRdb D call of TRBD1 is not possible without DNA. The CDR3 sequence is 16 residues long. Germline CDR1 MDHEN, CDR2 SYDVKM. This CDR3 reads CASSILTGGSITEAFF.

The J gene is TRBJ2-1, the V gene TRBV27; TCRdb's D call of TRBD1 is untestable without DNA. CDR1 and CDR2 (germline): MNHEY, SMNVEV (reference sequence). CDR3 length: 15 amino acids. CDR3 residues: CASSTNRGRSYEQFF.

The rearrangement uses TRBV5-1 and TRBJ2-5; the TCRdb D gene call, TRBD2, has no DNA to confirm it. CDR1 SGHRS and CDR2 YFSETQ come from the germline V gene. The CDR3 runs 15 residues. The CDR3 reads CASSSSGGLKETQYF.

The V call is TRBV2, the J call TRBJ2-7; TCRdb's D gene call, TRBD2, goes unchecked for lack of DNA. CDR1 and CDR2 (germline): SNHLY, FYNNEI. The CDR3 length is 13 residues. The CDR3 loop is CASSERRGLEQYF.

The V gene is TRBV27, the J gene TRBJ2-2. Germline V CDR1 and CDR2: MNHEY, SMNVEV (reference sequence). The CDR3 sequence is 14 residues long. CDR3 loop: CASSPRTYTGELFF.

CDR3 in amino acids: CASSWGSGTARYNEQFF. The chain uses TRBV5-6 and TRBJ2-1; lacking DNA, the TRBD1 call made by TCRdb goes unchecked. There are 17 residues in the CDR3. Per germline, CDR1 SGHDT and CDR2 YYEEEE.

The rearrangement uses TRBV6-1 and TRBJ2-5. The CDR3 has 14 residues. Germline V gene sequence: CDR1 MNHNS, CDR2 SASEGT. CDR3 in amino acids: CASKETPTQETQYF.

This CDR3 reads CAISGSGAPNYGYTF. The chain is built from TRBV10-3 and TRBJ1-2; there is no DNA to check the TCRdb D call of TRBD1. Germline V gene sequence: CDR1 ENHRY, CDR2 SYGVKD. The CDR3 contains 15 residues.

The rearrangement joins TRBV3-1 to TRBJ1-6; no DNA is available, so the TRBD1 call from TCRdb remains unchecked. The CDR3 loop spans 14 amino acids. Germline V lookup: CDR1 LGHDT, CDR2 YNNKEL (reference sequence). CDR3 amino acids: CASRQGHLNSPLHF. Supplemented by reference TRBV3-1 and TRBJ1-6, the full variable domain reads DTAVSQTPKYLVTQMGNDKSIKCEQNLGHDTMYWYKQDSKKFLKIMFSYNNKELIINETVPNRFSPKSPDKAHLNLHINSLELGDSAVYFCASRQGHLNSPLHFGNGTRLTVT.

V gene TRBV28 combines with J gene TRBJ1-1. CDR1 and CDR2 (germline): MDHEN, SYDVKM. This CDR3 comprises 14 residues. This chain's CDR3 is CASIELGTVTEAFF.

The chain uses TRBV6-1 and TRBJ2-1; TCRdb's assignment of TRBD1 cannot be checked, as there is no DNA. CDR1 and CDR2 (germline): MNHNS, SASEGT. The CDR3 length is 14 residues. The CDR3 is CASSLWKGENEQFF.

The chain uses TRBV6-2 or TRBV6-3 and TRBJ1-1. Germline loops: CDR1 MNHEY, CDR2 SVGEGT. There are 15 residues in the CDR3. This CDR3 reads CASSLRTPQNTEAFF.

The chain uses TRBV18 and TRBJ2-4; TCRdb designates TRBD2, a call that cannot be tested without DNA. The CDR3 length is 19 residues. CDR1 is KGHSH and CDR2 is LQKENI in the germline V gene. The CDR3 loop is CASSPGLAGAVLAKNIQYF.

This rearrangement joins TRBV7-3 to TRBJ2-1; the TCRdb D gene call, TRBD2, has no DNA to confirm it. The germline CDR1 and CDR2 sequences are SGHTA and FQGTGA. The CDR3 is 16 amino acids. CDR3 residues: CASSSSGTSKFNEQFF.

The CDR3 loop is CASSLASGEAFF. The chain employs TRBV7-8 and TRBJ1-1. The germline V gene encodes CDR1 SGHVS and CDR2 FQNEAQ. This CDR3 contains 12 residues.

This chain links TRBV12-3 or TRBV12-4 with TRBJ2-7; TCRdb indicates TRBD1, and absent DNA this call remains unverified. CDR3 length: 14 amino acids. CDR3: CASSLGAPQHEQYF.

The chain couples TRBV20-1 to TRBJ2-5. The CDR3 runs 14 residues. Germline CDR1 DFQATT, CDR2 SNEGSKA (reference sequence). This CDR3 is CSARLTHWRETQYF.

The CDR3 is CATSTGTSGRSGELFF. The chain employs TRBV15 and TRBJ2-2; checking the TCRdb D call of TRBD2 is not possible without DNA. This CDR3 region has 16 residues. CDR1 LNHNV and CDR2 YYDKDF come from the germline V gene (reference sequence).

The J gene is TRBJ2-2, the V gene TRBV27; the TRBD1 assignment by TCRdb is unverifiable without DNA. CDR3 length: 17 amino acids. Germline loops: CDR1 MNHEY, CDR2 SMNVEV (reference sequence). CDR3 amino acids: CASSSLAKGQSGWELFF.

The J gene is TRBJ1-2, the V gene TRBV5-1. Per germline, CDR1 SGHRS and CDR2 YFSETQ. The CDR3 is made up of 13 amino acids. CDR3 residues: CASSSGGDYGYTF. Full variable domain (outside the CDR3, taken from reference TRBV5-1 and TRBJ1-2): KAGVTQTPRYLIKTRGQQVTLSCSPISGHRSVSWYQQTPGQGLQFLFEYFSETQRNKGNFPGRFSGRQFSNSRSEMNVSTLELGDSALYLCASSSGGDYGYTFGSGTRLTVV.

The chain couples TRBV11-2 to TRBJ2-7; TCRdb returns TRBD1, unconfirmable since there is no DNA. Per the germline V gene, CDR1 is SGHAT and CDR2 is FQNNGV. This CDR3 has 13 residues. This CDR3 is CASSPGPTYEQYF.

The chain has TRBV6-5 and TRBJ2-5; as DNA is missing, the TRBD1 call by TCRdb cannot be tested. There are 15 residues in the CDR3. CDR1 is MNHEY and CDR2 is SVGAGI in the germline V gene. The CDR3 loop is CASSYIGTGQETQYF.

The rearrangement links TRBV7-9 to TRBJ2-4; there is no DNA to check the TCRdb D call of TRBD1. CDR3 length: 17 amino acids. Germline V gene sequence: CDR1 SEHNR, CDR2 FQNEAQ (reference sequence). CDR3 residues: CASSFGQGGFGKNIQYF.

The chain employs TRBV7-2 and TRBJ1-2; absent DNA, TCRdb's TRBD1 call cannot be checked. The germline V gene has CDR1 SGHTA and CDR2 FQGNSA. This CDR3 contains 16 residues. CDR3 amino acids: CASSIPILTGVYGYTF.